This T cell receptor beta chain derives from a study of blood T cells in healthy people across ages. Regarding the study as a whole: It was not known whether donors were CMV positive (a possible confounder of expanded clonotype changes). Long-lived donors carried more naive CD4+ cells and greater diversity than aged donors. Researchers deemed the diversity estimates from one million T cells underestimates.

The length of the CDR3 is 14 residues. Looked up from germline, CDR1 is MDHEN and CDR2 is SYDVKM. Concerning this clonotype itself: The antigen is not known. At one of its ends the junction is not consistent with the germline gene, which may arise from a read error.

Sample-barcoded 5' priming and a J-beta primer mix drove a second PCR of roughly 7 to 11 cycles. Each sample provided no less than 2.5 million CDR3-containing paired-end reads. TCRdb re-analysed the 5' RACE reads in MiXCR, keeping a single row per CDR3 protein. The sample comprises 650,000 to 800,000 distinct CDR3 sequences, about 42% of which are singletons, and about a fifth rests with the top ten. The sample was blood. This sequence joins TRBV28 and TRBJ2-1; no clear D. This clonotype was obtained from a man aged 55 to 70 in good health. The CDR3 DNA follows: TGTGCCAGTAGTTTGACAACCTCCTACAATGAGCAGTTCTTC. Protein: CASSLTTSYNEQFF.